The clone carrying this T cell receptor beta chain occurred a few times. The entry originates in a study of beta chain features in type 1 diabetes. Of the isolated RNA, all was reverse transcribed, and so the sequenced material was expressed TCRB transcripts. This table comes from immunoSEQ multiplex PCR, and its TCRdb copy is limited to in-frame clones, with some not included. The data contain 400,000 to 600,000 clones, roughly 31% of them singletons. Sequencing input: naive CD4+ T cells from blood. The receptor comes from a man younger than 35 in good health.

The CDR3 nucleotides are TGTGCCAGCAGCCCCAGGACCCAAGAGACCCAGTACTTC. The encoded protein is CASSPRTQETQYF. This rearrangement joins TRBV4-2 to TRBJ2-5; D is ambiguous. Germline V gene sequence: CDR1 LGHNA, CDR2 YNFKEQ. The CDR3 contains 13 residues. Trimming shortened V by 4 bases and J by 1 base, and 7 bases separated the two germline ends.